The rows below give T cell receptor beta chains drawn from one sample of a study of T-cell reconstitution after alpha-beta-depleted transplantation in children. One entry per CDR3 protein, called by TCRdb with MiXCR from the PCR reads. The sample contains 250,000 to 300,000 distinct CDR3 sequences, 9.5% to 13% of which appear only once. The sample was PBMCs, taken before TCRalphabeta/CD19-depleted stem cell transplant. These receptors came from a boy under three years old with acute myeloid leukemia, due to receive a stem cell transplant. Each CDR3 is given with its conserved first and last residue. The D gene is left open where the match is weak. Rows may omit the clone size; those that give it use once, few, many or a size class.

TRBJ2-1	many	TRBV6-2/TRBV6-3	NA	TGTGCCAGCAGTTACCCTGGTTTCCGTGGCGGGACCTCTCAATCCTACAATGAGCAGTTCTTC	CASSYPGFRGGTSQSYNEQFF
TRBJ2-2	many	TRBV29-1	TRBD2	TGCAGCGTTGTTGGCGGGGGAACCGGGGAGCTGTTTTTT	CSVVGGGTGELFF
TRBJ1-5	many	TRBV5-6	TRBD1	TGTGCCAGCAGCTTTGGACAGGGGACTTATAGCAATCAGCCCCAGCATTTT	CASSFGQGTYSNQPQHF
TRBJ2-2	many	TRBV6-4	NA	TGTGCCAGCAGTGACTTTCCAGCCGGGGAGCTGTTTTTT	CASSDFPAGELFF
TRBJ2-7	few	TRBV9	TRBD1	TGTGCCAGCAGTCCTTCCGGGACAGGGTTCGGAGAGCAGTACTTC	CASSPSGTGFGEQYF
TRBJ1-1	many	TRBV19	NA	TGTGCCAGTAGTCGACCGACGGGTACTGAAGCTTTCTTT	CASSRPTGTEAFF
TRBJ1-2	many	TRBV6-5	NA	TGTGCCAGCAGTTATTCCGGGACGAGGGGTGGCTACACCTTC	CASSYSGTRGGYTF
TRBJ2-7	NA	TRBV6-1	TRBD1	TGTGCCAGCAGTGAAGTACCGGGACAGGGGGCGCTGAACGAGCAGTACTTC	CASSEVPGQGALNEQYF
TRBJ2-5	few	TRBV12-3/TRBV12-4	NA	TGTGCCAGCAGTTGGGCAGGGGAGGCAGAGACCCAGTACTTC	CASSWAGEAETQYF
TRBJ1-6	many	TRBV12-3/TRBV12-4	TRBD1	TGTGCCAGCAGGATTACAGGGGGGAGATCACCCCTCCACTTT	CASRITGGRSPLHF
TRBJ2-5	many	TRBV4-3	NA	TGCGCCAGCAGCCAAGATAGCAGGGATCAAGAGACCCAGTACTTC	CASSQDSRDQETQYF
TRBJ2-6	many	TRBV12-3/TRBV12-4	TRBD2	TGTGCCAGCAGCCGGGGGGGCTCTGGGGCCAACGTCCTGACTTTC	CASSRGGSGANVLTF
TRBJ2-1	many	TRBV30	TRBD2	TGTGCCTGGAGCCGCGGACTAGCTGATGAGCAGTTCTTC	CAWSRGLADEQFF
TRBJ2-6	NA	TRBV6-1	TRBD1	TGTGCCACCAGACAGGGGCCTCTCTGTGGGGCCAACGTCCTGACTTTC	CATRQGPLCGANVLTF
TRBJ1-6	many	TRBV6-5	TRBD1	TGTGCCAGCAACTACAGGGGAAGAGGGTCACCCCTCCACTTT	CASNYRGRGSPLHF
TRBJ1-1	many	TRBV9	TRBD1	TGTGCCAGCAGCGTAGCAGGGGGTGGCACTGAAGCTTTCTTT	CASSVAGGGTEAFF
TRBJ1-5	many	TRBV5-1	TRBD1	TGCGCCAGCAGCTTGACAGGGGGACTAAATCAGCCCCAGCATTTT	CASSLTGGLNQPQHF
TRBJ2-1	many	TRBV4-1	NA	TGCGCCAGCAGCCAAGTCGCCCATCCCCAAGGTGAGCAGTTCTTC	CASSQVAHPQGEQFF
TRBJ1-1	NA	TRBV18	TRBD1	TGTGCCAGCTCACAAACGGACAGGGACACTGAAGCTTTCTTT	CASSQTDRDTEAFF
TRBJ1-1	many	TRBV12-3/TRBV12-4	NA	TGTGCCAGCAGTTCCCTGGCCTCTGGGGCATGGAACACTGAAGCTTTCTTT	CASSSLASGAWNTEAFF
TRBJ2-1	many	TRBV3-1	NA	TGTGCCAGCAGCCCAGGACAGAAGTACGGTGAGCAGTTCTTC	CASSPGQKYGEQFF
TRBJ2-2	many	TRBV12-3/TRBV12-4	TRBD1	TGTGCCAGCAGTCCGCTTTTGGGACAGGGGGTGACCGGGGAGCTGTTTTTT	CASSPLLGQGVTGELFF
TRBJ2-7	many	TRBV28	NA	TGTGCCAGCATTTTTGGCTACGAGCAGTACTTC	CASIFGYEQYF
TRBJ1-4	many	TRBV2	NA	TGTGCCAGCAGCGTCCGGGACATTAATGAAAAACTGTTTTTT	CASSVRDINEKLFF
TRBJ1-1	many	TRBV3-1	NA	TGTGCCAGCAGCCAAGAGGGCAGGAGAGCTTTCTTT	CASSQEGRRAFF
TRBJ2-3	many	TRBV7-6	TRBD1	TGTGCCAGCAGCTCGGAGAGACAGGGGGCAGATACGCAGTATTTT	CASSSERQGADTQYF
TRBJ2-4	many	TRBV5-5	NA	TGTGCCAGCAGCTTGGCCCCGAGAGGCCTAGCCAAAAACATTCAGTACTTC	CASSLAPRGLAKNIQYF
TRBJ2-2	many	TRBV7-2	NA	TGTGCCAGCAGCTCTCGACTAGTTAGCACCGGGGAGCTGTTTTTT	CASSSRLVSTGELFF
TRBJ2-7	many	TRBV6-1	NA	TGTGCCAGCAGTGAACGTTGGGCAGGGAGCAACGAGCAGTACTTC	CASSERWAGSNEQYF
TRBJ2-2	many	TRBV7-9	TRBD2	TGTGCCAGCAGCCCGGGGGGAGCCGGGGAGCTGTTTTTT	CASSPGGAGELFF
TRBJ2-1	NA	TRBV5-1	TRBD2	TGCGCCAGCAGCAGCACAGGACTAGCGGGGGCGACCTCCTACAATGAGCAGTTCTTC	CASSSTGLAGATSYNEQFF
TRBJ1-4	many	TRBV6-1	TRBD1	TGTGCCAGCAGTCCAACAGGGGCAACTAATGAAAAACTGTTTTTT	CASSPTGATNEKLFF
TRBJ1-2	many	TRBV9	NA	TGTGCCAGCAGCGCGTCGTTTAACTATGGCTACACCTTC	CASSASFNYGYTF
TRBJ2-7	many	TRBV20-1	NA	TGCAGTGCCCCCGGGGAGCAGAGCTCCTACGAGCAGTACTTC	CSAPGEQSSYEQYF
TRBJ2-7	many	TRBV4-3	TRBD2	TGCGCCAGCAGCCAAAATCGCGGGAGAACCCACGAGCAGTACTTC	CASSQNRGRTHEQYF
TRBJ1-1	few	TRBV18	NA	TGTGCCAGCTCACTAAGCGGGGAAGAGAAAGCTTTCTTT	CASSLSGEEKAFF
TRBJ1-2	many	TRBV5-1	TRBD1	TGCGCCAGCAGCCCAACACAGGGGGGCTATGGCTACACCTTC	CASSPTQGGYGYTF
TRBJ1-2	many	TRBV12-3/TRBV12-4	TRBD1	TGTGCCAGCAGTTTGGACAGGGCTGGCTACACCTTC	CASSLDRAGYTF
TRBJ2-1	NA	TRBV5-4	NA	TGTGCCAGCAGCCTTGGGCGCCCCTCCTACAATGAGCAGTTCTTC	CASSLGRPSYNEQFF
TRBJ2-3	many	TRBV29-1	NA	TGCAGCGTGTTATTTGTCACAGATACGCAGTATTTT	CSVLFVTDTQYF
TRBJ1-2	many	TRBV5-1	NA	TGCGCCAGCAGCCGGCTGGACGGCTATGGCTACACCTTC	CASSRLDGYGYTF
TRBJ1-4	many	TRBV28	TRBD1	TGTGCCAGCAGTTGGGGATTACAGGGGCTTAGGACTAATGAAAAACTGTTTTTT	CASSWGLQGLRTNEKLFF
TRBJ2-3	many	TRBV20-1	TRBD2	TGCAGTGCCCTGGCCGGGACTAGAAGTACAGATACGCAGTATTTT	CSALAGTRSTDTQYF
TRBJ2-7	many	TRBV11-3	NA	TGTGCCAGCAGTCTCAGGGACTACGAGCAGTACTTC	CASSLRDYEQYF
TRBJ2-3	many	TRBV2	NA	TGTGCCAGCAGTGAAGCTGGCAGGTCTCGGACAGATACGCAGTATTTT	CASSEAGRSRTDTQYF
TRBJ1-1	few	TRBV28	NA	TGTGCCAGCAGTTTATACGGTGACACTGAAGCTTTCTTT	CASSLYGDTEAFF
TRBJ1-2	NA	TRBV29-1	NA	TGCAGCGTTGAAGAGAGCCGGATGGGCTACACCTTC	CSVEESRMGYTF
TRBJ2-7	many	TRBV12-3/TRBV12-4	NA	TGTGCCAGCAGTTCTCTACGCGAGCAGTACTTC	CASSSLREQYF
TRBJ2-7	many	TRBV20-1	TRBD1	TGCAGTGCTGCGAGGGGGCTCATCTACGAGCAGTACTTC	CSAARGLIYEQYF
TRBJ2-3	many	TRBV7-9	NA	TGTGCCGGCGAGGGGGAGTCTGAGTATACGCAGTATTTT	CAGEGESEYTQYF
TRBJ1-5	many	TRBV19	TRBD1	TGTGCCAGTAGTATACCCGGGACAGGGAATCAGCCCCAGCATTTT	CASSIPGTGNQPQHF